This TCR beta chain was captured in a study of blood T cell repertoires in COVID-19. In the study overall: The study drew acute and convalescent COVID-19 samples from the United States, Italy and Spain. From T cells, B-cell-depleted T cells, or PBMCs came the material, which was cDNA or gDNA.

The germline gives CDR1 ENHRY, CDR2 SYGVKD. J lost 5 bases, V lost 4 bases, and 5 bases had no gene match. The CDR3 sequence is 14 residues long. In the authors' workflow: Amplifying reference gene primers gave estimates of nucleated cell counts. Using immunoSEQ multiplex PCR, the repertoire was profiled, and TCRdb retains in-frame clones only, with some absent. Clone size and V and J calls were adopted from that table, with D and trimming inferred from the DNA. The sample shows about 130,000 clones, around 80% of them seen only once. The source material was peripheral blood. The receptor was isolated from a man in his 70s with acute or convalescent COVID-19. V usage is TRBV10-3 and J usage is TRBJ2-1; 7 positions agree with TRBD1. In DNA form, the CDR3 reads TGTGCCATCAGTGCCCTCGACAGGGACAATGAGCAGTTCTTC. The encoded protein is CAISALDRDNEQFF.